This TCR beta chain comes out of a study of control samples from healthy donors and cancer patients. Germline V lookup: CDR1 MNHEY, CDR2 SMNVEV (reference sequence). The ends lost 2 bases at V and 9 bases at J; junction bases unmatched: 12. The CDR3 loop spans 16 amino acids. Sequencing used immunoSEQ multiplex PCR; TCRdb keeps in-frame clones, though not all of them. The data contain 20,000 to 25,000 clones, 84% of them singletons. What was sequenced was PBMCs. The receptor's source is a man aged 60 to 75 with colorectal cancer. This rearrangement joins TRBV27 to TRBJ2-3; 9 bases agree with TRBD2. CDR3 nucleotide sequence: TGTGCCAGCAGTTTAGATCCCGGCGGGGGGGCTTGGACGCAGTATTTT. Its translation: CASSLDPGGGAWTQYF.